The rows below give T cell receptor beta chains drawn from one sample of a study of cytomegalovirus exposure and HLA in healthy donors. Only in-frame clones appear in the TCRdb table, and some are missing; sequencing was by immunoSEQ multiplex PCR. The sample yields approximately 120,000 clones, of which the top ten take up 2.5% to 3%. The sequencing sample was made of PBMCs. These receptors all stem from a man aged 30 to 45 in good health and CMV-seronegative. The CDR3 runs from the conserved cysteine through the conserved F or W. Fields, in order: D gene, J gene, V gene, CDR3 DNA, CDR3 protein. The D gene is left open where the match is weak.

>NA|TRBJ1-2|TRBV20-1
TGCATCGCCGGCTATGGCTACACCTTC
CIAGYGYTF
>TRBD2|TRBJ2-3|TRBV28
TGTGCCAGCAGTCTCCGGGGTAGCGGGAGTCTTACAGATACGCAGTATTTT
CASSLRGSGSLTDTQYF
>TRBD2|TRBJ2-7|TRBV27
TGTGCCAGCAGTTTATCTAGCGGGAGGTTCTACGAGCAGTACTTC
CASSLSSGRFYEQYF
>NA|TRBJ1-3|TRBV11-2
TGTGCCAGCACCACCGTGGGGGCAACCTCTGGAAACACCATATATTTT
CASTTVGATSGNTIYF
>TRBD1|TRBJ1-1|TRBV28
TGTGCCAGCAGTTACCAGACAGGGGGCGGGACTGAAGCTTTCTTT
CASSYQTGGGTEAFF
>NA|TRBJ1-1|TRBV19
TGTGCCAGTAGTATTCGGGGGGGCAGCACTGAAGCTTTCTTT
CASSIRGGSTEAFF
>NA|TRBJ2-2|TRBV10-1
TGCGCCAGCAGTTTCGGGGAAAATCCTAGTACCGGGGAGCTGTTTTTT
CASSFGENPSTGELFF
>NA|TRBJ2-5|TRBV19
TGTGCCAGTAGTGCCCGAGCGGAGATCCAAGAGACCCAGTACTTC
CASSARAEIQETQYF
>TRBD2|TRBJ2-5|TRBV5-1
TGCGCCAGCAGCATCGGACTAGCGGGAGGGCCGTATGAGCAGTACTTC
CASSIGLAGGPYEQYF
>TRBD1|TRBJ2-7|TRBV29-1
TGCAGCGCTGGACAGGGGAACTCCTACGAGCAGTACTTC
CSAGQGNSYEQYF
>NA|TRBJ1-1|TRBV19
TGTGCCAGTAGTATCTACAGGGAATCGGGGACTGAAGCTTTCTTT
CASSIYRESGTEAFF
>NA|TRBJ1-4|TRBV30
TGTGCCTACCTAGCAACTAATGAAAAACTGTTTTTT
CAYLATNEKLFF
>TRBD2|TRBJ2-3|TRBV4-2
TGTGCCAGCAGCCAAGAAGGAGCGGGAGGGGATACGCAGTATTTT
CASSQEGAGGDTQYF
>NA|TRBJ2-3|TRBV4-3
TGCGCCAGCAGCCAAGATCTCGCGGGCGGTACGCAGTATTTT
CASSQDLAGGTQYF
>TRBD2|TRBJ2-3|TRBV13
TGTGCCAGCAGCTTAGGACCTACCGGGACTAGCGGGAGCACAGATACGCAGTATTTT
CASSLGPTGTSGSTDTQYF
>NA|TRBJ2-7|TRBV5-6
TGTGCCAGCAGCTTGACAGGGAGTTCGCGGTACGAGCAGTACTTC
CASSLTGSSRYEQYF
>NA|TRBJ1-1|TRBV18
TGTGCCAGCTCGGCTGCAGTGCCGAACGCTGAAGCTTTCTTT
CASSAAVPNAEAFF
>NA|TRBJ2-7|TRBV5-4
TGTGCCAGCAGCCCGAGCGGATTTAGCTCCTACGAGCAGTACTTC
CASSPSGFSSYEQYF
>TRBD1|TRBJ2-7|TRBV7-9
TGTGCCAGCGCAGGGGGCTCCTACGAGCAGTACTTC
CASAGGSYEQYF
>NA|TRBJ2-7|TRBV10-1
TGCGCCAGCACCGACACACCTTCTGGGGAGCAGTACTTC
CASTDTPSGEQYF
>NA|TRBJ2-7|TRBV4-1
TGCGCCAGCAGCCAAGGGTACAGATCTCGCGAGCAGTACTTC
CASSQGYRSREQYF